The sequence of this T cell receptor beta chain was determined in a study of blood T cell repertoires in COVID-19. TCRdb's table, derived via immunoSEQ multiplex PCR, lists solely in-frame clones and lacks some. The table records 180,000 or so clones, more than 85% of them present only once. Germline assignment: CDR1 SEHNR and CDR2 FQNEAQ (reference sequence). Trimming cost V 6 bases and J 9 bases, with 15 bases left between them. The CDR3 runs 14 residues. Sequencing was carried out using peripheral blood. The chain employs TRBV7-9 and TRBJ1-6; D may be TRBD1 (5 bases). This clonotype was sampled from a man between 18 and 35 years old with acute or convalescent COVID-19. CDR3 DNA sequence: TGTGCCAGCAGATCAGGGCCACTAGCTTCACCCCTCCACTTT. Its protein product is CASRSGPLASPLHF.